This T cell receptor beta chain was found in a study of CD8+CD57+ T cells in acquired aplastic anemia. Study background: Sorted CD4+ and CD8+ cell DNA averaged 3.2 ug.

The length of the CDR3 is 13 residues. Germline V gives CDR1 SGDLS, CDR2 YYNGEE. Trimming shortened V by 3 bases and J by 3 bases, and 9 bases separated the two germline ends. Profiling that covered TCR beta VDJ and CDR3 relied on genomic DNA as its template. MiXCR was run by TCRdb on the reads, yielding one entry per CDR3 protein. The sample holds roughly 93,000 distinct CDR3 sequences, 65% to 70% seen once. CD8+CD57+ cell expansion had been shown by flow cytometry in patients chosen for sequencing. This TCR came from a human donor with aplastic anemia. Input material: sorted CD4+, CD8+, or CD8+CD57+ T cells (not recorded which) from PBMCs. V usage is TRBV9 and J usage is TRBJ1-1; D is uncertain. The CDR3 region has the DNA TGTGCCAGCAGCGGCAAGGACCACACTGAAGCTTTCTTT. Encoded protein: CASSGKDHTEAFF.